This T cell receptor (beta chain) appears in the sequencing data of a study of beta chain features in type 1 diabetes. Study-level findings and limits: For type 1 diabetes patients, VDJ junctions showed fewer insertions and more deletions. Moderately but significantly shorter TCRB CDR3s were found in Type 1 diabetes patients in all four CD4+ subsets.

cDNA synthesis used the whole RNA isolate, giving expressed TCRB sequences. The method was immunoSEQ multiplex PCR; TCRdb's version includes in-frame clones alone and lacks a portion of them. The sample includes almost 350,000 clones, about a tenth seen only once; the top ten take around 1%. Note on this clone: The antigen remains undetermined.

Germline CDR1 is SGHRS and CDR2 is YFSETQ. CDR3 size: 15 residues. The V segment lost 3 bases and the J segment 3 bases; nucleotides outside the gene matches: 8. This receptor was obtained from a young man with type 1 diabetes. The chain combines TRBV5-1 with TRBJ2-5; the match to TRBD1 covers 7 bases. Sequenced material: central memory CD4+ T cells from blood. The DNA for the CDR3 is TGCGCCAGCAGCTGGGGATTAGGGACAGAAGAGACCCAGTACTTC. It codes for CASSWGLGTEETQYF.